Sequencing of this T cell receptor (beta chain) was carried out in a study of blood T cell repertoires in COVID-19. The wider study: Samples taken during acute and convalescent COVID-19 were collected in the United States, Italy and Spain. Sources were T cells, B-cell-depleted T cells, or PBMCs; the material itself was cDNA or gDNA.

In the source study's methods: Amplified reference gene primers provided the basis for estimating nucleated cell counts. Some clones are missing from TCRdb's copy, which holds only in-frame ones; the method was immunoSEQ multiplex PCR. Clonal size and the V and J genes are those of that table, whereas D and trimming came from the DNA. The data show around 270,000 clones, with roughly 84% seen just once and 1.5% held by the top ten. The CDR3 sequence is 16 residues long. Between the trimmed V and J ends, which lost 2 bases and 3 bases, there was a span of 16 bases. The germline V gene encodes CDR1 MDHEN and CDR2 SYDVKM. This clone occurred once.

The rearrangement uses TRBV28 and TRBJ1-2; D possibly corresponds to TRBD1 (6 bases). This clonotype originated in a woman in her thirties or forties who had recovered from COVID-19. Sequenced: peripheral blood. The CDR3 protein is CASSLMGHEAYYGYTF. In DNA, the CDR3 is TGTGCCAGCAGTTTAATGGGACACGAAGCATACTATGGCTACACCTTC.